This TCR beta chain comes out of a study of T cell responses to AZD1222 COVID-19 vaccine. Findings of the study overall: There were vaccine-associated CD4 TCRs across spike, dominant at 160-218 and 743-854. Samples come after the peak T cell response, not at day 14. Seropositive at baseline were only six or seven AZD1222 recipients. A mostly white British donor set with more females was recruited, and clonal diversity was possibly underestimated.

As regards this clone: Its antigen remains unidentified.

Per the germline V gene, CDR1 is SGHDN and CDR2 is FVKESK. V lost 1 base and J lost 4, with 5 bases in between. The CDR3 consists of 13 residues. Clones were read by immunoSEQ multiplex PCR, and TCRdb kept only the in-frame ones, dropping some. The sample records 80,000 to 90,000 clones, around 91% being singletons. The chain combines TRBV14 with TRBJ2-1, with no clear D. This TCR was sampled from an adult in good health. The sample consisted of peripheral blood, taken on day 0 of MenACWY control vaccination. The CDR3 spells CASSQVGYNEQFF. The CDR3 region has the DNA TGTGCCAGCAGCCAAGTCGGATACAATGAGCAGTTCTTC.